A single T cell receptor beta chain is shown here with its context. No cognate antigen has been identified for it. As a mouse receptor, it takes its gene names and germline sequences from the mouse. The CDR3 end is not reached by the read, which stops 1 residue before it; the germline J gene fills it in. The time point tag for this specimen amounts to: mouse harvest day 14 after allogeneic transplant. Each mouse graft consisted of 10^7 T-cell-depleted bone marrow cells plus 10^6 splenic CD5+ T cells and was given by tail vein injection. A major MHC-mismatch B6 (H2b) into BALB/c (H2d) model was used to model mouse GVHD, and tissues were profiled at day 7 or 14. Mouse tissues and retro-orbital blood were harvested on day 7 or 14 post-transplant using separate sterile tools per animal; livers were flushed beforehand. Before genomic DNA isolation with the DNeasy Blood & Tissue Kit, mouse tissues were minced with razor blades in buffered saline.

This sample is drawn from a study of tissue T cells after allogeneic stem cell transplantation (dated by TCRdb to 2022 to 2024). Describing the broader study: The study profiled TCR beta repertoires in many tissues obtained from research autopsies of patients with and without GVHD, and also in mouse models of GVHD. The human arm was a prospective observational study without blinding or randomization.

The CDR3 numbers 14 residues from cysteine through phenylalanine. Only the CDR3 bases that were read are kept: 39 of them, in frame from base 1. According to the germline V gene, CDR1 reads SGHSA and CDR2 reads FRNQAP. Compared with germline, V lacks 4 bases and J lacks 2 bases; bases without a gene match: 3. Libraries were prepared through the immunoSEQ multiplex PCR assay. Adaptive Biotechnologies performed the TCRbeta CDR3 sequencing at survey depth and reported CDR3 sequences, V/J genes, productive frequency and template counts. TCR beta CDR3 regions were amplified from genomic DNA rather than RNA. The paper's processing steps were these. Jensen-Shannon divergence was used to quantify pairwise repertoire overlap between tissues, with a value of 1 indicating complete divergence and a value of 0 indicating identical repertoires. Tissues were clustered by single-linkage agglomerative hierarchical clustering of pairwise JSD values and displayed as dendrograms. GLIPH2 was run on all patient samples with simulation_depth 1000, kmer_min_depth 3 and cdr3_length_cutoff 8, and groups with more than two unique CDR3s were retained. A standardized tissue-overlap score was generated by extrapolating Jaccard GLIPH-group overlap across patients to a standard repertoire size of 1000 clones. To look at how diversity was associated with clinical or experimental variables, linear mixed-effect models were used, with tissue treated as a fixed effect and individual treated as a random effect. TCRdb holds this immuneACCESS table with in-frame rearrangements only. Some clones are missing; in checked studies, unresolved V genes explain under half, and the rest has no known cause. V and J calls and clone size are copied from that table; D and trimming were computed from the DNA. In this sample the table shows around 2,200 clones, around 53% of which occur a single time. Of the sample, 30% to 45% is held by the ten largest clones.

The full study reports these points: Within patients, how anatomically similar the tissues were was a key factor in shaping TCR repertoire composition, regardless of disease or transplant status. Only a few T cell clones appeared in more than one patient, yet motif-based clustering showed tissue-specific repertoire signatures that were shared between patients. Sampling depth was acknowledged as a limitation, and the patient cohort was both small and clinically heterogeneous. The study did not determine which tissue TCRs were alloreactive or antigen-specific, and some clones might have been persisting host cells. Blood and spleen T cells captured only a limited portion of the TCR repertoire detected in tissues, in both patients and mice.

Sample: lymph node tissue. The TCR originated in a female BALB/c mouse given C57BL/6 T cells with graft-versus-host disease after an allogeneic hematopoietic cell transplant. Recombination connected TRBV16 to TRBJ2-5, with 7 junctional bases fitting TRBD2. The CDR3 DNA, read in part, is TGTGCAAGCAGCTGGGGGGGGACCCAAGACACCCAGTAC. Translated, it reads CASSWGGTQDTQY. The entire CDR3 sequence reads CASSWGGTQDTQYF.